This TCR beta chain was recorded in a study of blood T cell repertoires in COVID-19. About the research overall: Sites across the United States, Italy and Spain contributed samples from acute and convalescent COVID-19. Nucleic acid was either cDNA or gDNA, and it came from T cells, B-cell-depleted T cells, or PBMCs.

As originally analysed: Amplification with reference gene primers provided the estimates of nucleated cell counts. Using immunoSEQ multiplex PCR, the repertoire was profiled, and TCRdb retains in-frame clones only, with some absent. D and trimming come from the DNA, and the V and J calls and clone size come from that table. The sample records roughly 27,000 clones, 75% to 90% being singletons. Source material: peripheral blood. The origin of this receptor is a man between 60 and 70 years old with acute or convalescent COVID-19.

CDR3 amino acids: CASSYRVHTEAFF. CDR3 coding DNA: TGTGCCAGCAGCTACAGGGTGCACACTGAAGCTTTCTTT. The V call is TRBV7-9, the J call TRBJ1-1; TRBD1 is a possible D gene (6 bases). The CDR3 spans 13 residues. Germline V lookup: CDR1 SEHNR, CDR2 FQNEAQ (reference sequence). Trimming stripped 4 bases from V and 3 bases from J, with 9 bases between.